This T cell receptor (beta chain) is from a study of blood T cell repertoires in COVID-19. About the research overall: The study drew acute and convalescent COVID-19 samples from the United States, Italy and Spain. PBMCs, B-cell-depleted T cells, or T cells provided the cDNA or gDNA that made up the material.

In the authors' methods: Amplified reference gene primers provided the basis for estimating nucleated cell counts. Sequencing used immunoSEQ multiplex PCR; TCRdb keeps in-frame clones, though not all of them. V, J and clone size reflect that table, while D and trimming were determined from the DNA. Of fewer than 350,000 clones listed, about 89% are singletons. The TCR originated in a man aged 35 to 55 with acute or convalescent COVID-19. Sequenced input: peripheral blood.

The DNA of the CDR3 is TGCGCCAGCTCCTCTGGCGGGACAGGCCATAGGGCTAACTATGGCTACACCTTC. It specifies CASSSGGTGHRANYGYTF. V gene TRBV10-1 combines with J gene TRBJ1-2, with TRBD1 identical over 8 bases. The V gene's germline CDR1 is WNHNN and CDR2 SYGVQD (reference sequence). V gave up 8 bases and J gave up 0 bases; unmatched junction bases: 17. The CDR3 sequence is 18 residues long.